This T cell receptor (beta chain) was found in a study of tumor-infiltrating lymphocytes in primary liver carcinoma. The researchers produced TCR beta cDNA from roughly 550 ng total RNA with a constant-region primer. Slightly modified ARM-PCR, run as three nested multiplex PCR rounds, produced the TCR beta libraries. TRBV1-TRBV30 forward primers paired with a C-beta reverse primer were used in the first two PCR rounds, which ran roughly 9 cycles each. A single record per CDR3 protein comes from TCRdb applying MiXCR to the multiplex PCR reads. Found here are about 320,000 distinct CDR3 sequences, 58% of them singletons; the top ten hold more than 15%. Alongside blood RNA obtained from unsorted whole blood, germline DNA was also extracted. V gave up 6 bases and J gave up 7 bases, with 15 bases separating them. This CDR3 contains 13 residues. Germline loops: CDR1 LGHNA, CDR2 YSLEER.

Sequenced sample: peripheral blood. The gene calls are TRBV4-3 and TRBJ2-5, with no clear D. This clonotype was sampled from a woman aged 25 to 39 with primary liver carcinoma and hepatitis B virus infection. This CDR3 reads CASSLSKVGTQYF. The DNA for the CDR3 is TGCGCCAGCAGTCTATCCAAAGTGGGGACCCAGTACTTC.